The 20 T cell receptor beta chains below were found in one sample sequenced in a study of OX40 agonist ivuxolimab in advanced cancers. Here immunoSEQ multiplex PCR was the method, and the copy in TCRdb shows in-frame clones only, minus some. The sample contains about 98,000 clones, about 85% of which appear only once. The sequencing here drew on CD4+ or CD8+ T cells sorted from blood, taken in a trial of the OX40 agonist ivuxolimab. The receptors derive from an adult with an advanced solid tumor such as melanoma, head and neck, liver or kidney cancer.

The V call is TRBV5-4, the J call TRBJ2-7; the D call may be TRBD1 or TRBD2 (5 bases each). The germline CDR1 and CDR2 sequences are SGHNT and YYREEE (reference sequence). V was cut by 4 bases and J by 5 bases, with 16 bases left in between. This CDR3 is built from 14 residues. CDR3 loop: CASSLRDGTHEQYF. The CDR3 nucleotides are TGTGCCAGCAGCCTCCGGGACGGGACGCACGAGCAGTACTTC.

The rearrangement links TRBV19 to TRBJ1-5; D ambiguous. In germline, CDR1 is LNHDA, CDR2 SQIVND (reference sequence). This CDR3 is built from 14 residues. The ends were cut back, 1 base at V and 0 bases at J, with 4 bases in the middle. The CDR3 DNA sequence: TGTGCCAGTAGTATAGTCGGTAGCAATCAGCCCCAGCATTTT. Its translation is CASSIVGSNQPQHF.

The V call is TRBV19, the J call TRBJ2-4, with a tentative D call TRBD1 (5 bases). This CDR3 is 14 amino acids long. Germline V gives CDR1 LNHDA, CDR2 SQIVND (reference sequence). V was trimmed by 5 bases and J by 8 bases, leaving 16 bases between them. CDR3 residues: CASSFRAQRDIQYF. Here the CDR3 DNA reads TGTGCCAGTAGTTTCAGGGCCCAACGAGACATTCAGTACTTC.

V is TRBV28 and J is TRBJ2-5, with 10 nucleotides matching TRBD1. The junction had 0 bases not matched to a gene; V was cut back by 8 bases and J by 0 bases. CDR1 is MDHEN and CDR2 is SYDVKM in the germline V gene. This CDR3 contains 13 residues. The CDR3 protein is CASGQGDQETQYF. CDR3 DNA: TGTGCCAGCGGACAGGGGGACCAAGAGACCCAGTACTTC.

The genes are TRBV19 and TRBJ2-1, with TRBD2 matching 13 bases. The CDR3 covers 18 residues. V shed 4 bases and J 1 base; nucleotides not matched to a gene: 7. Germline V CDR1 and CDR2: LNHDA, SQIVND (reference sequence). CDR3 nucleotides: TGTGCCAGTAGTAGGGGGACTAGCGGGACTCCTTCCTACAATGAGCAGTTCTTC. Translating gives CASSRGTSGTPSYNEQFF.

V is TRBV30 and J is TRBJ2-5; D might be TRBD1 (5 bases). The V end was cut by 5 bases, the J end by 4 bases, with 11 bases between. The CDR3 is 12 residues long. CDR1 is GTSNPN and CDR2 is SVGIG in the germline V gene (reference sequence). The CDR3 DNA is TGTGCCTGGGCCGACAGTTCAGAGACCCAGTACTTC. This gives the protein CAWADSSETQYF.

This clone was observed a single time. The chain combines TRBV28 with TRBJ2-7; 11 bases are a match to TRBD2. The V segment lost 4 bases and the J segment 0 bases; nucleotides outside the gene matches: 5. This CDR3 is 16 amino acids long. Germline assignment: CDR1 MDHEN and CDR2 SYDVKM. Written as DNA, the CDR3 is TGTGCCAGCAGTTCTGGGGGACTAGCGGACTCCTACGAGCAGTACTTC. Protein product: CASSSGGLADSYEQYF.

The chain is built from TRBV6-5 and TRBJ1-2, with 8 bases aligning to TRBD1. The CDR3 contains 14 residues. The germline V gene encodes CDR1 MNHEY and CDR2 SVGAGI. Unmatched junction bases numbered 7, after V lost 6 bases and J lost 4 bases. This CDR3 reads CASSPGQGTYGYTF. CDR3 bases: TGTGCCAGCAGCCCAGGACAGGGTACCTATGGCTACACCTTC.

The chain recombines TRBV5-6 with TRBJ2-1; 10 bases fit TRBD2. The CDR3 has 14 amino acids. Trimming removed 1 base from V and 8 bases from J; junction bases left unmatched: 3. Germline V gene sequence: CDR1 SGHDT, CDR2 YYEEEE. The CDR3 sequence is CASSLRAGGYEQFF. DNA of the CDR3: TGTGCCAGCAGCTTGCGAGCGGGAGGGTATGAGCAGTTCTTC.

In nucleotides, the CDR3 is TGTGCCAGCAGCCCCAACCCCGGGACAGGGGGCCCCGAGCAGTACGTC. This encodes CASSPNPGTGGPEQYV. The chain recombines TRBV7-2 with TRBJ2-7, with 12 bases matching TRBD1. The CDR3 spans 16 residues. Germline V gene sequence: CDR1 SGHTA, CDR2 FQGNSA. V was clipped by 5 bases and J by 6 bases; unmatched bases: 11.

V usage is TRBV11-2 and J usage is TRBJ2-1, with 7 positions matching TRBD2. CDR3 length: 16 amino acids. J lost 1 base, V lost 2 bases, and 5 bases had no gene match. Germline CDR1 SGHAT, CDR2 FQNNGV. In DNA form, the CDR3 reads TGTGCCAGCAGCTTAAGTAGCGGGTTATCCTACAATGAGCAGTTCTTC. It is translated as CASSLSSGLSYNEQFF.

V is TRBV13 and J is TRBJ2-3, with 12 bases aligning to TRBD1. Germline assignment: CDR1 PRHDT and CDR2 FYEKMQ (reference sequence). Trimming cost V 5 bases and J 6 bases; bases outside gene matches: 12. The CDR3 totals 17 residues. CDR3: CASSLRGGTGGQDTQYF. The CDR3, as DNA: TGTGCCAGCAGCCTTCGAGGGGGGACAGGGGGCCAGGATACGCAGTATTTT.

Note on this clone: Its ends do not fully match the called genes, so a read error is possible. The chain joins TRBV7-9 to TRBJ2-5; D unresolved. The CDR3 sequence is 9 residues long. CDR1 SEHNR and CDR2 FQNEAQ come from the germline V gene (reference sequence). The CDR3 loop is CASSPAQHF. The CDR3 DNA is TGTGCCAGCAGCCCAGCCCAGCACTTC.

This chain links TRBV7-6 with TRBJ2-7; 13 bases line up with TRBD2. The CDR3 loop spans 17 amino acids. The germline V gene has CDR1 SGHVS and CDR2 FNYEAQ. V dropped 5 bases and J dropped 2; count of bases not matched to a gene: 9. In DNA, the CDR3 is TGTGCCAGCAGCAACTCCCCCGGGACTAGCGGGACCTACGAGCAGTACTTC. It encodes CASSNSPGTSGTYEQYF.

This chain links TRBV2 with TRBJ2-2; tentatively, D is TRBD1 (5 bases). CDR1 is SNHLY and CDR2 is FYNNEI in the germline V gene. CDR3 length equals 13 residues. Trimming took 7 bases from V and 5 from J, leaving 11 bases between them. The CDR3 DNA is TGTGCCAGCATTGACAGTCCTACCGGGGAGCTGTTTTTT. It specifies CASIDSPTGELFF.

This chain joins TRBV29-1 and TRBJ2-3; 12 nucleotides match TRBD2. The trim removed 6 bases at V and 2 bases at J, leaving 3 bases unmatched. Germline V gene sequence: CDR1 SQVTM, CDR2 ANQGSEA. There are 14 residues in the CDR3. The CDR3 DNA reads as TGCAGCGTCCGGACTAGCGGGGTCACAGATACGCAGTATTTT. Translating it yields CSVRTSGVTDTQYF.

V usage is TRBV9 and J usage is TRBJ2-6, with D uncertain. This CDR3 contains 15 residues. Trimming removed 0 bases at V and 0 bases at J, with 4 bases between. Germline CDR1 and CDR2: SGDLS and YYNGEE. The CDR3 region has the DNA TGTGCCAGCAGCGTAGACAGCTCTGGGGCCAACGTCCTGACTTTC. This translates into CASSVDSSGANVLTF.

This rearrangement joins TRBV28 to TRBJ2-7, with 7 bases that match TRBD1. Germline CDR1 is MDHEN and CDR2 is SYDVKM. The CDR3 runs 15 residues. The ends lost 6 bases at V and 5 bases at J; junction bases unmatched: 13. CDR3 DNA sequence: TGTGCCAGCAGCAAGGGACAGACCCTGAGGAACGAGCAGTACTTC. Residues: CASSKGQTLRNEQYF.

CDR3 loop: CASSIAGPSAGNTIYF. The CDR3 DNA sequence: TGTGCCAGTAGTATAGCGGGACCCTCCGCGGGAAACACCATATATTTT. The chain is built from TRBV19 and TRBJ1-3, with a tentative D call TRBD1 (5 bases). CDR3 length equals 16 residues. CDR1 is LNHDA, CDR2 SQIVND, per germline (reference sequence). With 1 base removed from V and 4 bases from J, the gap between germline ends came to 14 bases.

The chain has TRBV19 and TRBJ2-1, with 12 bases matching TRBD1. The CDR3 loop spans 14 amino acids. After removal of 7 bases from V and 8 bases from J, the junction contained 6 bases not matched to a gene. The germline V gene encodes CDR1 LNHDA and CDR2 SQIVND (reference sequence). In DNA, the CDR3 is TGTGCCAGTATCCCCGGGACAGGGGGCGATGAGCAGTTCTTC. This translates into CASIPGTGGDEQFF.